This T cell receptor beta chain was identified during a study of breast tumors, draining lymph nodes, adjacent tissues. Study results and limitations: Tumor and nontumor repertoires were significantly more similar in luminal-like than in basal-like breast cancer.

TCRdb independently ran MiXCR on the multiplex PCR reads; one entry per CDR3 protein. The data contain approximately 170,000 distinct CDR3 sequences, 30% to 35% of them singletons. Remarks on this clonotype: What it recognizes is unknown.

Breast cancer patients provided tissue from their axillary draining lymph nodes. Sequencing was done on a sample of axillary lymph node tissue. The source of this sequence is a female donor with breast cancer. Some clones in this sample may be carry-over from other donors' samples.

The CDR3: CSARGGRIYTGELFF. The DNA for the CDR3 is TGCAGTGCTAGAGGTGGGAGGATTTACACCGGGGAGCTGTTTTTT. The chain employs TRBV20-1 and TRBJ2-2; tentative D call: TRBD2 (6 bases). Looked up from germline, CDR1 is DFQATT and CDR2 is SNEGSKA (reference sequence). The CDR3 spans 15 residues. V lost 1 base to trimming and J lost 3 bases, with 12 bases between them.